These 23 T cell receptor beta chains originate from one sample sequenced in a study of response to subunit inactivated influenza vaccine. TCRdb independently ran MiXCR on the RT-PCR reads; one entry per CDR3 protein. The sample records about 580,000 distinct CDR3 sequences, approximately 14% being singletons. The sequenced sample was PBMCs from blood, obtained roughly 13 days after vaccination. The receptor set was obtained from a man aged 45-65 years who received an inactivated influenza vaccine.

The V gene is TRBV4-3, the J gene TRBJ2-7, with 8 bases identical to TRBD1. V shed 1 base, J shed 6 bases, and the junction held 8 bases outside the gene matches. CDR1 and CDR2 from the germline V gene are LGHNA and YSLEER. The CDR3 loop spans 15 amino acids. CDR3 region: CASSQGATGAGEQYF. CDR3 DNA: TGCGCCAGCAGCCAAGGTGCGACAGGGGCCGGCGAGCAGTACTTC.

This chain links TRBV20-1 with TRBJ2-5; TRBD2 aligns across 9 bases. Germline values: CDR1 DFQATT, CDR2 SNEGSKA (reference sequence). Unmatched junction bases numbered 13, after V lost 3 bases and J lost 5 bases. The CDR3 consists of 16 residues. The chain's CDR3 is CSARQGAGGPWETQYF. In nucleotides, the CDR3 is TGCAGTGCTAGGCAGGGCGCGGGGGGGCCCTGGGAGACCCAGTACTTC.

The chain uses TRBV2 and TRBJ2-3, with D perhaps TRBD1 or TRBD2 (6 bases each). This CDR3 has 16 amino acids. Trimming took off 9 bases at V and 5 bases at J, with 24 bases between the two ends. Germline CDR1 is SNHLY and CDR2 is FYNNEI. For the CDR3, the DNA is TGTGCCAGTTCCAAGGGGGGCGCTGGTGATGGAGATACGCAGTATTTT. This codes for CASSKGGAGDGDTQYF.

Only a few counts were recorded for this clonotype. J is TRBJ1-5 and V is TRBV20-1; no reliable D call. Germline V CDR1 and CDR2: DFQATT, SNEGSKA (reference sequence). This CDR3 contains 13 residues. V was pared by 4 bases and J by 3 bases, with 10 bases between. CDR3 in DNA: TGCAGTGCTATAGAACACTTCAATCAGCCCCAGCATTTT. Translated, it gives CSAIEHFNQPQHF.

The J gene is TRBJ2-4, the V gene TRBV4-3; tentatively, D is TRBD2 (6 bases). Germline V gene sequence: CDR1 LGHNA, CDR2 YSLEER. Deletions cut 0 bases from V and 0 bases from J, with 12 bases between. This CDR3 is 17 amino acids long. The CDR3 reads CASSQDRERRAKNIQYF. The CDR3 nucleotides read TGCGCCAGCAGCCAAGATCGGGAGCGGCGAGCCAAAAACATTCAGTACTTC.

This chain joins TRBV15 and TRBJ2-7; D may be TRBD2 (7 bases). V was trimmed by 0 bases and J by 0 bases, leaving 21 bases between them. The CDR3 runs 19 residues. Germline V lookup: CDR1 LNHNV, CDR2 YYDKDF (reference sequence). The CDR3 region is CATSRDLNRDYSNSYEQYF. As DNA, the CDR3 is TGTGCCACCAGCAGAGATCTTAACAGGGACTATTCTAACTCCTACGAGCAGTACTTC.

This chain connects TRBV7-2 to TRBJ1-2; TRBD1 matches at 11 bases. This CDR3 spans 15 amino acids. Germline V gives CDR1 SGHTA, CDR2 FQGNSA. Trimming cost V 3 bases and J 6 bases; bases outside gene matches: 6. The CDR3 loop reads CASSLDRGQRDGYTF. The CDR3 bases are TGTGCCAGCAGCTTGGACAGGGGGCAAAGAGATGGCTACACCTTC.

V and J are TRBV5-6 and TRBJ2-4; D perhaps matches TRBD2 (7 bases). Trimming left V 4 bases short and J 5 bases short, with 16 bases between. The germline CDR1 and CDR2 sequences are SGHDT and YYEEEE. This CDR3 region has 15 residues. For the CDR3, the DNA is TGTGCCAGCAGCCGAAGGACCGGGGGGCAAAACATTCAGTACTTC. It encodes CASSRRTGGQNIQYF.

There are a few counts of this clonotype. The chain is built from TRBV5-8 and TRBJ2-7; D tentatively fits TRBD1 or TRBD2 (7 bases each). Trimming removed 4 bases from V and 6 bases from J, with 23 bases in between. Germline CDR1 reads SGHTS; CDR2 reads YDEGEE. The CDR3 is made up of 16 amino acids. The chain's CDR3 is CASSLRGNDREGEQYF. The DNA for the CDR3 is TGTGCCAGCAGCCTACGGGGCAACGACAGGGAGGGCGAGCAGTACTTC.

Only a few counts were recorded for this clonotype. The V call is TRBV6-2 or TRBV6-3, the J call TRBJ2-7; D gene uncertain. Looked up from germline, CDR1 is MNHEY and CDR2 is SVGEGT. This CDR3 is 17 amino acids long. V lost 4 bases and J lost 4, with 23 bases in between. The CDR3 loop reads CASSSQANPPRPYEQYF. In DNA form, the CDR3 reads TGTGCCAGCAGTTCCCAGGCCAACCCCCCCCGTCCGTACGAGCAGTACTTC.

The chain recombines TRBV2 with TRBJ2-5; the match to TRBD1 covers 7 bases. This CDR3 is built from 12 residues. V dropped 6 bases and J dropped 5; count of bases not matched to a gene: 3. CDR1 is SNHLY and CDR2 is FYNNEI in the germline V gene. As DNA, the CDR3 is TGTGCCAGCAGAACAGGGGCCGAGACCCAGTACTTC. Encoded protein: CASRTGAETQYF.

This chain joins TRBV7-9 and TRBJ2-2, with 7 bases fitting TRBD2. The germline gives CDR1 SEHNR, CDR2 FQNEAQ (reference sequence). The junction had 9 bases not matched to a gene; V was cut back by 10 bases and J by 1 base. The CDR3 is 15 amino acids. CDR3 DNA sequence: TGTGCCATAAAAAGCGGGGCTAAGAACACCGGGGAGCTGTTTTTT. It codes for CAIKSGAKNTGELFF.

The V gene is TRBV5-5, the J gene TRBJ2-7; 10 bases are a match to TRBD2. CDR1 is SGHKS, CDR2 YYEKEE, per germline (reference sequence). The CDR3 sequence is 15 residues long. Losses at the gene ends were 3 bases for V and 6 bases for J; bases not matched to a gene: 9. The CDR3 region is CASSSTSGEASEQYF. CDR3 sequence (DNA): TGTGCCAGCAGCTCTACTAGCGGGGAGGCATCCGAGCAGTACTTC.

This clonotype was detected many times. DNA for the CDR3: TGTGCCAGCAGACGACAGGGGGCAGACAATGAGCAGTTCTTC. Amino acid sequence: CASRRQGADNEQFF. The rearrangement links TRBV12-3 or TRBV12-4 to TRBJ2-1, with 10 bases aligning to TRBD1. V gave up 6 bases and J gave up 5 bases; unmatched junction bases: 4. The CDR3 covers 14 residues.

This rearrangement joins TRBV19 to TRBJ1-1; 7 bases agree with TRBD1. Germline CDR1 is LNHDA and CDR2 is SQIVND (reference sequence). V trimming: 4 bases; J trimming: 4 bases; junction bases outside the gene matches: 6. CDR3 length: 14 amino acids. The CDR3 loop reads CASSTWDSLTEAFF. Here the CDR3 DNA reads TGTGCCAGTAGTACCTGGGACAGCCTCACTGAAGCTTTCTTT.

Details on this clonotype: This may stem from a read error, because a much larger clone lies one nucleotide away. This chain links TRBV29-1 with TRBJ2-3; 7 positions match TRBD2. Unmatched junction bases numbered 7, after V lost 6 bases and J lost 1 base. Germline V gene lookup returns CDR1 SQVTM and CDR2 ANQGSEA. The CDR3 extends over 14 amino acids. The CDR3 is CSVGLGGCTDTQYF. The CDR3 DNA sequence: TGCAGCGTAGGACTAGGAGGGTGCACAGATACGCAGTATTTT.

The V and J genes are TRBV19 and TRBJ2-7, with a possible D match to TRBD1 (6 bases). Germline CDR1 and CDR2: LNHDA and SQIVND (reference sequence). Deletions cut 4 bases from V and 2 bases from J, with 12 bases between. The CDR3 loop spans 14 amino acids. CDR3 DNA: TGTGCCAGTAGTACCGGCAGGGGTCCCTACGAGCAGTACTTC. Translated: CASSTGRGPYEQYF.

J is TRBJ2-1 and V is TRBV20-1, with 8 bases matching TRBD1. V lost 3 bases, J lost 3 bases, and 7 bases stayed unmatched. CDR1 is DFQATT and CDR2 is SNEGSKA in the germline V gene (reference sequence). The CDR3 loop spans 15 amino acids. The CDR3, as DNA: TGCAGTGCTAGCCGCGGACAGGGAAACTACAATGAGCAGTTCTTC. Residues: CSASRGQGNYNEQFF.

This sequence joins TRBV12-3 or TRBV12-4 and TRBJ2-2; 8 bases agree with TRBD2. The CDR3 is 13 residues long. V trimming: 6 bases; J trimming: 6 bases; junction bases outside the gene matches: 3. CDR3 region: CASRKLAAGELFF. In nucleotides, the CDR3 is TGTGCCAGCAGAAAACTAGCGGCCGGGGAGCTGTTTTTT.

This chain links TRBV5-1 with TRBJ2-1; D gene ambiguous. Trimming pared 0 bases from V and 4 bases from J, leaving 11 bases between. The CDR3 covers 15 residues. Per the germline V gene, CDR1 is SGHRS and CDR2 is YFSETQ. CDR3 DNA: TGCGCCAGCAGCTTGGAAACAGTTAGATACAATGAGCAGTTCTTC. It yields the protein CASSLETVRYNEQFF.

This clonotype was seen only a few times. The rearrangement uses TRBV9 and TRBJ2-1; D is perhaps TRBD2 (6 bases). This CDR3 region has 16 residues. CDR1 and CDR2 from the germline V gene are SGDLS and YYNGEE. Trimming shortened V by 2 bases and J by 4 bases, and 16 bases separated the two germline ends. The CDR3 sequence is CASSVTLATLYNEQFF. The CDR3 nucleotides are TGTGCCAGCAGCGTCACGCTAGCGACGTTATACAATGAGCAGTTCTTC.

CDR3 amino acids: CATQGPLDEQYF. CDR3 DNA sequence: TGTGCCACCCAGGGGCCCTTGGACGAGCAGTACTTC. This sequence joins TRBV7-9 and TRBJ2-7; a possible D gene is TRBD1 (6 bases). This CDR3 is built from 12 residues. V was clipped by 10 bases and J by 5 bases, with 15 bases between them. Germline CDR1 SEHNR, CDR2 FQNEAQ (reference sequence).

The V call is TRBV29-1, the J call TRBJ2-7; D not resolved. CDR3 length: 13 amino acids. Germline V CDR1 and CDR2: SQVTM, ANQGSEA. V was pared by 1 base and J by 6 bases, with 13 bases between. The CDR3 DNA is TGCAGCGTTGAAGGCGTAACAGTAGGCGAGCAGTACTTC. This sequence encodes CSVEGVTVGEQYF.